These 23 T cell receptor beta chains were sequenced from one sample in a study of lymphopenia after photon versus proton radiotherapy. The protocol was immunoSEQ multiplex PCR, while the TCRdb copy is restricted to in-frame clones and leaves out a portion. The repertoire includes 8,000 or so clones, around 88% of them detected once, and 20% to 25% sits in the top ten. The sequenced sample was peripheral blood, obtained from a patient treated with photon-based radiotherapy. The source of these receptors is an elderly man with cholangiocarcinoma.

The rearrangement joins TRBV2 to TRBJ1-1; no definite D call. The germline V gene has CDR1 SNHLY and CDR2 FYNNEI. V lost 4 bases and J 2 bases, leaving 11 bases between the germline ends. There are 14 residues in the CDR3. The CDR3 nucleotides are TGTGCCAGCAGTGTTTCATTAGTTAACACTGAAGCTTTCTTT. Its protein product is CASSVSLVNTEAFF. The full variable domain, rest sourced from reference TRBV2 and TRBJ1-1, is EPEVTQTPSHQVTQMGQEVILRCVPISNHLYFYWYRQILGQKVEFLVSFYNNEISEKSEIFDDQFSVERPDGSNFTLKIRSTKLEDSAMYFCASSVSLVNTEAFFGQGTRLTVV.

The rearrangement uses TRBV9 and TRBJ2-7; the D is unclear. The V gene's germline CDR1 is SGDLS and CDR2 YYNGEE. The CDR3 has 16 residues. V was pared by 4 bases and J by 2 bases, with 19 bases between. Here the CDR3 DNA reads TGTGCCAGCAGCCCGGGTCCCCCGGACCGGCCCTACGAGCAGTACTTC. Protein: CASSPGPPDRPYEQYF.

J is TRBJ2-1 and V is TRBV11-1; TRBD2 aligns across 8 bases. The CDR3 consists of 14 residues. J was trimmed by 5 bases and V by 8 bases; bases with no gene match: 8. CDR1 and CDR2 from the germline V gene are SGHAT and FQDESV (reference sequence). The CDR3 loop is CASGGGGSNNEQFF. The CDR3 DNA is TGTGCCAGCGGCGGCGGGGGGTCAAACAATGAGCAGTTCTTC.

This clone was observed once. The V and J genes are TRBV9 and TRBJ1-1; 7 bases map to TRBD1. Germline trimming cut 3 bases from V and 5 bases from J; bases unmatched to any gene: 10. This CDR3 spans 15 amino acids. The germline V gene encodes CDR1 SGDLS and CDR2 YYNGEE. The CDR3 protein is CASSDRRQGWTEAFF. CDR3 nucleotide sequence: TGTGCCAGCAGCGACCGGAGACAGGGTTGGACTGAAGCTTTCTTT.

The chain couples TRBV30 to TRBJ2-7; D gene ambiguous. V was cut by 6 bases and J by 1 base, with 16 bases left in between. The CDR3 has 14 residues. Germline values: CDR1 GTSNPN, CDR2 SVGIG (reference sequence). The CDR3 protein is CACDPFRQSYEQYF. Here the CDR3 DNA reads TGTGCCTGTGACCCCTTCCGGCAGTCCTACGAGCAGTACTTC. The variable domain in full, with the rest retrieved from reference TRBV30 and TRBJ2-7, is SQTIHQWPATLVQPVGSPLSLECTVEGTSNPNLYWYRQAAGRGLQLLFYSVGIGQISSEVPQNLSASRPQDRQFILSSKKLLLSDSGFYLCACDPFRQSYEQYFGPGTRLTVT.

The chain has TRBV5-5 and TRBJ1-4, with 8 nucleotides matching TRBD1. Germline-derived CDR1 and CDR2 are SGHKS and YYEKEE (reference sequence). With V trimmed by 5 bases and J by 6 bases, 9 bases remained unmatched. There are 15 residues in the CDR3. CDR3 nucleotide sequence: TGTGCCAGCAGTTCTCAGGGGGCGAAGTATGAAAAACTGTTTTTT. Its protein product is CASSSQGAKYEKLFF.

This rearrangement joins TRBV27 to TRBJ2-7, with TRBD1 as a possible D gene (5 bases). The germline V and J ends were trimmed by 4 bases and 0 bases, with 7 bases remaining between them. CDR3 length equals 13 residues. From germline, CDR1 is MNHEY and CDR2 SMNVEV (reference sequence). Here the CDR3 DNA reads TGTGCCAGCAGTTCGGACAACTCCTACGAGCAGTACTTC. This codes for CASSSDNSYEQYF.

This sequence joins TRBV7-8 and TRBJ1-5, with D hard to call. Per germline, CDR1 SGHVS and CDR2 FQNEAQ. CDR3 length equals 13 residues. Trimming pared 2 bases from V and 7 bases from J, leaving 9 bases between. In DNA form, the CDR3 reads TGTGCCAGCAGCTTAATGTTAGGGCAGCCCCAGCATTTT. It is translated as CASSLMLGQPQHF.

The CDR3 spells CASRLTGARFPQHF. The CDR3 DNA reads as TGTGCCAGCAGGTTGACCGGGGCGAGATTCCCCCAGCATTTT. This chain connects TRBV28 to TRBJ1-5, with D perhaps matching TRBD1 (5 bases). Looked up from germline, CDR1 is MDHEN and CDR2 is SYDVKM. The V end lost 6 bases, the J end lost 10 bases, and 19 bases lay between the germline ends. The CDR3 length is 14 residues.

This clone was picked up one time. The gene calls are TRBV5-4 and TRBJ2-3, with D uncertain. This CDR3 region has 12 residues. V was trimmed by 4 bases and J by 2 bases, leaving 5 bases between them. Germline loops: CDR1 SGHNT, CDR2 YYREEE (reference sequence). CDR3 nucleotide sequence: TGTGCCAGCAGCCCCCACACAGATACGCAGTATTTT. This translates into CASSPHTDTQYF. The full variable domain, completed using reference TRBV5-4 and TRBJ2-3, is ETGVTQSPTHLIKTRGQQVTLRCSSQSGHNTVSWYQQALGQGPQFIFQYYREEENGRGNFPPRFSGLQFPNYSSELNVNALELDDSALYLCASSPHTDTQYFGPGTRLTVL.

The genes are TRBV27 and TRBJ1-5, with D maybe TRBD1 (6 bases). The V gene lost 3 bases and the J gene lost 4 bases, with 13 bases spanning the gap. There are 15 residues in the CDR3. The germline V gene has CDR1 MNHEY and CDR2 SMNVEV (reference sequence). The CDR3 reads CASSFEATGNQPQHF. The CDR3 region has the DNA TGTGCCAGCAGTTTCGAGGCAACAGGGAATCAGCCCCAGCATTTT.

The chain recombines TRBV5-1 with TRBJ1-2; TRBD1 aligns across 8 bases. Germline CDR1 reads SGHRS; CDR2 reads YFSETQ. The ends lost 0 bases at V and 4 bases at J; junction bases unmatched: 2. There are 14 residues in the CDR3. CDR3 protein: CASSLEGTGYGYTF. CDR3 in DNA: TGCGCCAGCAGCTTGGAAGGGACAGGCTATGGCTACACCTTC.

The chain has TRBV19 and TRBJ2-6; 7 positions agree with TRBD1. Germline assignment: CDR1 LNHDA and CDR2 SQIVND (reference sequence). The V and J ends lost 4 bases and 2 bases, in that order; junction bases with no gene match: 5. The CDR3 extends over 16 amino acids. In DNA form, the CDR3 reads TGTGCCAGTAGTAAGGGGGCAGCGACTGGGGCCAACGTCCTGACTTTC. Its translation is CASSKGAATGANVLTF.

The chain uses TRBV6-5 and TRBJ1-1; D is perhaps TRBD1 (5 bases). This CDR3 comprises 15 residues. The germline V and J ends were trimmed by 6 bases and 5 bases, with 19 bases remaining between them. Germline V gene lookup returns CDR1 MNHEY and CDR2 SVGAGI. As DNA, the CDR3 is TGTGCCAGCAGGCCCCTAACCTGGGGCAATACTGAAGCTTTCTTT. Its translation is CASRPLTWGNTEAFF.

This chain links TRBV7-3 with TRBJ1-1, with 8 bases fitting TRBD1. This CDR3 is 14 amino acids long. Germline-derived CDR1 and CDR2 are SGHTA and FQGTGA. V lost 5 bases to trimming and J lost 4 bases; unmatched junction nucleotides: 6. The CDR3 loop reads CASSPTGGGTEAFF. CDR3 nucleotides: TGTGCCAGCAGCCCAACAGGGGGTGGCACTGAAGCTTTCTTT.

This clone was picked up a small number of times. The chain is built from TRBV28 and TRBJ2-5; D remains ambiguous. CDR3 length: 15 residues. Per the germline V gene, CDR1 is MDHEN and CDR2 is SYDVKM. V dropped 0 bases and J dropped 2 bases, with 10 bases sitting between them. The CDR3 bases are TGTGCCAGCAGTTTATGGGCAGGCGATCAAGAGACCCAGTACTTC. It encodes CASSLWAGDQETQYF.

V and J are TRBV2 and TRBJ1-1; TRBD1 agrees at 7 bases. Germline V gene sequence: CDR1 SNHLY, CDR2 FYNNEI. This CDR3 comprises 15 residues. V dropped 0 bases and J dropped 3; count of bases not matched to a gene: 4. Written as DNA, the CDR3 is TGTGCCAGCAGTGAAGCGGGGGACAGTTACACTGAAGCTTTCTTT. It translates to CASSEAGDSYTEAFF.

The chain carries TRBV7-2 and TRBJ2-5; 10 bases are a match to TRBD2. Germline CDR1 reads SGHTA; CDR2 reads FQGNSA. After removal of 6 bases from V and 5 bases from J, the junction contained 9 bases not matched to a gene. CDR3 length: 15 residues. CDR3 region: CASSFQAGGRETQYF. The CDR3 bases are TGTGCCAGCAGTTTCCAAGCGGGGGGGCGCGAGACCCAGTACTTC.

The chain joins TRBV27 to TRBJ1-2; D is undetermined. This CDR3 has 12 amino acids. Germline values: CDR1 MNHEY, CDR2 SMNVEV (reference sequence). The V and J ends lost 6 bases and 0 bases respectively, with 5 bases between them. Here the CDR3 reads CASSATNYGYTF. For the CDR3, the DNA is TGTGCCAGCAGCGCTACTAACTATGGCTACACCTTC.

The chain links TRBV7-9 to TRBJ1-3, with no clear D. Germline CDR1 SEHNR, CDR2 FQNEAQ (reference sequence). CDR3 length equals 15 residues. V lost 4 bases and J lost 0, with 10 bases in between. The CDR3: CASSSQLVSGNTIYF. The CDR3 DNA is TGTGCCAGCAGCTCCCAGTTGGTCTCTGGAAACACCATATATTTT.

The rearrangement uses TRBV5-1 and TRBJ2-7, with 7 bases identical to TRBD1. V gave up 4 bases and J gave up 4 bases; unmatched junction bases: 8. CDR1 SGHRS and CDR2 YFSETQ come from the germline V gene. The length of the CDR3 is 14 residues. This CDR3 reads CASSLQRDSYEQYF. The DNA for the CDR3 is TGCGCCAGCAGCCTTCAAAGGGACAGTTACGAGCAGTACTTC.

The chain recombines TRBV2 with TRBJ2-7; 7 bases are shared with TRBD1. The CDR3 is 14 residues long. V lost 7 bases and J lost 0; bases outside the gene matches: 6. CDR1 is SNHLY and CDR2 is FYNNEI in the germline V gene. The CDR3 spells CASTYRGYSYEQYF. CDR3 sequence (DNA): TGTGCCAGCACCTACAGGGGTTACTCCTACGAGCAGTACTTC.

This chain links TRBV14 with TRBJ1-6, with 7 nucleotides matching TRBD1. The germline CDR1 and CDR2 sequences are SGHDN and FVKESK. The CDR3 spans 12 residues. J gave up 10 bases and V 7 bases, and 4 bases lay outside the gene matches. The CDR3 DNA sequence: TGTGCCAGCAACAGGGGACGGTCACCCCTCCACTTT. Translating it yields CASNRGRSPLHF.